This record concerns one T cell receptor beta chain sequence. The CDR3 sequence is 17 residues long. Trimming took 2 bases from V and 4 from J; bases not matched to a gene: 7. Germline-derived CDR1 and CDR2 are LGHDT and YNNKEL (reference sequence). As originally analysed: Counts of nucleated cells, estimated from reference gene primer amplification, were obtained. The data were produced by immunoSEQ multiplex PCR, yet TCRdb's version contains in-frame clones alone and is incomplete. That table furnishes V, J and clone size, whereas the DNA furnished D and trimming. The table includes 240,000 or so clones, around 79% detected once. This sample is drawn from a study of blood T cell repertoires in COVID-19. Study background: Samples of COVID-19 (acute and convalescent) were obtained from the United States, Italy and Spain. PBMCs, B-cell-depleted T cells, or T cells were the source of the cDNA or gDNA that made up the material.

Sequencing was carried out using peripheral blood. The chain employs TRBV3-1 (or the pseudogene TRBV3-2) and TRBJ2-3; TRBD2 matches 12 bases. This TCR was sampled from a woman of 80 years or more with acute or convalescent COVID-19. As DNA, the CDR3 is TGTGCCAGCAGCCAACGACTAGCGGGAGTAGGGGCAGATACGCAGTATTTT. It is translated as CASSQRLAGVGADTQYF.